The sequence of this T cell receptor beta chain was determined in a study of cytomegalovirus exposure and HLA in healthy donors. Though probably carrying unrecorded immune exposures, donors were nominally healthy at sampling. It was with 60 Vbeta and 13 Jbeta primers that the PCR ran. Assay used: immunoSEQ multiplex PCR; TCRdb lists only in-frame clones, some missing. The repertoire has under 110,000 clones, approximately 71% of them found once; the top ten carry over 2%. The sequenced sample consisted of PBMCs. This sequence originates from a man between 40 and 49 years old in good health and CMV-seronegative.

CDR3 in DNA: TGTGCCAGCAGTTCTTATCAGGGGGCGCCGGGCTATGGCTACACCTTC. It translates to CASSSYQGAPGYGYTF. This rearrangement joins TRBV28 to TRBJ1-2; TRBD1 matches at 8 bases. Trimming took 4 bases from V and 4 from J; bases not matched to a gene: 11. This CDR3 contains 16 residues. CDR1 is MDHEN, CDR2 SYDVKM, per germline.